Sequencing of this T cell receptor beta chain was carried out in a study of glioma-infiltrating T cells after dendritic cell vaccination. Study in general: Autologous tumor lysate was loaded overnight onto monocyte-derived dendritic cells grown less than 8 days with IL-4 and GM-CSF.

The primer mix had 60 V beta and 13 J beta primers. Data came from immunoSEQ multiplex PCR; TCRdb stores just in-frame clones and leaves some out. The repertoire consists of approximately 93,000 clones, with 85% occurring once and the leading ten covering about 8.5%. V dropped 2 bases and J dropped 6; count of bases not matched to a gene: 16. The CDR3 contains 18 residues. Per the germline V gene, CDR1 is MNHEY and CDR2 is SMNVEV (reference sequence). Time point of the sample: after dendritic cell vaccination, including at tumor progression/relapse. The sequencing here drew on blood, taken after dendritic cell vaccination. The chain has TRBV27 and TRBJ2-3, with 8 bases that match TRBD1. The sequence was obtained from a human donor with glioblastoma. The CDR3 sequence is CASSLKAVGDRWLDTQYF. CDR3 DNA sequence: TGTGCCAGCAGTTTAAAGGCGGTTGGGGACAGGTGGTTGGATACGCAGTATTTT.